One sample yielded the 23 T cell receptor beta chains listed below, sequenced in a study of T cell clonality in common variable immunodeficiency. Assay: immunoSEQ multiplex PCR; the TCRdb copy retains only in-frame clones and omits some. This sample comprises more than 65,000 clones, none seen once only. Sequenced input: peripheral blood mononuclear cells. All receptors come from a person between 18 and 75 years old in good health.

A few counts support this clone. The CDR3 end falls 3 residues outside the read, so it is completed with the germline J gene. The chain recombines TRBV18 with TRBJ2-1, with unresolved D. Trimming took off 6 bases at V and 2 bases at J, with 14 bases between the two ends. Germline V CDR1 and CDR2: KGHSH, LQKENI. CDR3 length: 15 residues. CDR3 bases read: TGTGCCAGCTCCCCCCCGGGTTTCGCCTACAATGAG. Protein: CASSPPGFAYNE. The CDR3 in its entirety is CASSPPGFAYNEQFF.

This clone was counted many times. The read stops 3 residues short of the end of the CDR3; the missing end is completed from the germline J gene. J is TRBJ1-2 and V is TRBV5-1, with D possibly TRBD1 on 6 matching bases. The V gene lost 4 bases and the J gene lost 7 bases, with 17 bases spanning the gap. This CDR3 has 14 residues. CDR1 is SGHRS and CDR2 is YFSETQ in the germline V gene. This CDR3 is CASSGDTANTGYTF. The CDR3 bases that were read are TGCGCCAGCAGCGGGGACACGGCGAACACTGGC.

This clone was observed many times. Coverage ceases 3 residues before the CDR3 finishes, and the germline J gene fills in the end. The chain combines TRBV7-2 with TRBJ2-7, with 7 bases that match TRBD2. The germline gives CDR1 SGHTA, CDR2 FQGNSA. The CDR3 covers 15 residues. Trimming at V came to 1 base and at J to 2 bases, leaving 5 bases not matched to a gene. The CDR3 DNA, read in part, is TGTGCCAGCAGCTTAGTGGGTGGACTAGCCTACGAG. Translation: CASSLVGGLAYE. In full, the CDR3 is CASSLVGGLAYEQYF.

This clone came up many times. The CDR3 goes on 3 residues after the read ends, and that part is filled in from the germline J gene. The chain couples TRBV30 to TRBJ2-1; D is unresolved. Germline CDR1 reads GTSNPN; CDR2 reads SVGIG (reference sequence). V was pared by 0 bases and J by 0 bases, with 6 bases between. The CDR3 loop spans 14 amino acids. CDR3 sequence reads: CAWSVSNSYNEQFF. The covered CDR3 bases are TGTGCCTGGAGTGTATCCAACTCCTACAATGAG.

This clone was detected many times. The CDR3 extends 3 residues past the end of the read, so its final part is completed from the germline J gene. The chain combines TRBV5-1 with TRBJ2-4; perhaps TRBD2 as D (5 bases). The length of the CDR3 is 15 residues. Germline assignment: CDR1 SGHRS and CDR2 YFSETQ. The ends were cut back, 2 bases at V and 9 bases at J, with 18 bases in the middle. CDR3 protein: CASSLGPLGAVIQYF. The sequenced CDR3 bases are TGCGCCAGCAGCTTAGGGCCCCTAGGAGCGGTCATT.

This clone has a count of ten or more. CDR3 bases read: TGTGCCAGCAGCCAAGAGTTCGGGTCAGGGTTCGATGAG. It is translated as CASSQEFGSGFDE. The full CDR3 reads CASSQEFGSGFDEQFF. The J gene is TRBJ2-1, the V gene TRBV14; D may be TRBD1 (5 bases). The sequence runs out 3 residues before the end of the CDR3; the remainder is reconstructed from the germline J gene. This CDR3 contains 16 residues. Trimming shortened V by 0 bases and J by 8 bases, and 17 bases separated the two germline ends. CDR1 and CDR2 from the germline V gene are SGHDN and FVKESK.

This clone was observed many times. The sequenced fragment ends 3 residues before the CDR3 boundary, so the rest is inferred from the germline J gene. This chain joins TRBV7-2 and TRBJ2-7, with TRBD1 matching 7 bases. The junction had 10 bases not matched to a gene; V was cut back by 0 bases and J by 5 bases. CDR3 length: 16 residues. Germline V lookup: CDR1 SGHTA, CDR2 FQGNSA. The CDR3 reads CASSLALWDRHHEQYF. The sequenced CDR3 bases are TGTGCCAGCAGCTTAGCTCTTTGGGACAGACACCACGAG.

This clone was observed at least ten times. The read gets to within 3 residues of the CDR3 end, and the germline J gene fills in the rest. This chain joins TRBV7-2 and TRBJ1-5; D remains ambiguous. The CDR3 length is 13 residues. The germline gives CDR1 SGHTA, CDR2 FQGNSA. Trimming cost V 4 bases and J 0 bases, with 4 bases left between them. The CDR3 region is CASSSNSNQPQHF. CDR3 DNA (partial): TGTGCCAGCAGCTCCAATAGCAATCAGCCC.

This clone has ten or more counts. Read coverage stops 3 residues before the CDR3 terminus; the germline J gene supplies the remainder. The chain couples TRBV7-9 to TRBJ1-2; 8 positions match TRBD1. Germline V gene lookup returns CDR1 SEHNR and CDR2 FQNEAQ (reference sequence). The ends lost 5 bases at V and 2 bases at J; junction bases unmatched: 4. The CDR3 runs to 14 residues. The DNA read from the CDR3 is TGTGCCAGCAGCGCCGGACAGGGAAACTATGGC. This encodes CASSAGQGNYG. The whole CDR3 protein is CASSAGQGNYGYTF.

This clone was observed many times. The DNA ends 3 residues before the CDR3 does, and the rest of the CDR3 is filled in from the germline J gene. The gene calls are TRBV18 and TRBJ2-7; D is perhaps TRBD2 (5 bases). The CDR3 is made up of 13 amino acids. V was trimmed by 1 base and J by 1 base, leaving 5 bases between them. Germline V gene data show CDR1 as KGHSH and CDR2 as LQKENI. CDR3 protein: CASSPRGSYEQYF. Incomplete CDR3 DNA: TGTGCCAGCTCACCACGAGGGTCCTACGAG.

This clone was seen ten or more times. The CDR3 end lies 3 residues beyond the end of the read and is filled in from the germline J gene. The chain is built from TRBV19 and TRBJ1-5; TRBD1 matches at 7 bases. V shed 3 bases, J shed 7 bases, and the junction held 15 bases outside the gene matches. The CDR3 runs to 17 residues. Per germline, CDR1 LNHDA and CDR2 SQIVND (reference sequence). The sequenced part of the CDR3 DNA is TGTGCCAGTAGTATTAACAGGGGCGGTTCGATACGCCAGCCC. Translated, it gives CASSINRGGSIRQP. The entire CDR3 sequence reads CASSINRGGSIRQPQHF.

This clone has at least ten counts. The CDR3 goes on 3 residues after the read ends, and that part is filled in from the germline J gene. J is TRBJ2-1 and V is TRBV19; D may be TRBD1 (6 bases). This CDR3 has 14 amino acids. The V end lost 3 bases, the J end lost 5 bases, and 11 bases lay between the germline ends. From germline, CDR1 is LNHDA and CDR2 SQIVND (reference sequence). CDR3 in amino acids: CASSMGDTNNEQFF. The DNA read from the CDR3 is TGTGCCAGTAGTATGGGGGACACCAACAATGAG. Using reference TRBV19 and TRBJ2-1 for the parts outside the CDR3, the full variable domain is DGGITQSPKYLFRKEGQNVTLSCEQNLNHDAMYWYRQDPGQGLRLIYYSQIVNDFQKGDIAEGYSVSREKKESFPLTVTSAQKNPTAFYLCASSMGDTNNEQFFGPGTRLTVL.

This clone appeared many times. The DNA read from the CDR3 is TGCGCCAGCAGCCCTGGACTGAACCCTACGGACGAG. Translating gives CASSPGLNPTDE. The complete CDR3 reads CASSPGLNPTDEQYF. The chain is built from TRBV5-1 and TRBJ2-7; D is possibly TRBD2 (5 bases). With the read ending 3 residues before the CDR3 end, the germline J gene is used to fill in that end. V lost 4 bases, J lost 5 bases, and 19 bases lay in between. CDR3 length: 15 residues. Looked up from germline, CDR1 is SGHRS and CDR2 is YFSETQ.

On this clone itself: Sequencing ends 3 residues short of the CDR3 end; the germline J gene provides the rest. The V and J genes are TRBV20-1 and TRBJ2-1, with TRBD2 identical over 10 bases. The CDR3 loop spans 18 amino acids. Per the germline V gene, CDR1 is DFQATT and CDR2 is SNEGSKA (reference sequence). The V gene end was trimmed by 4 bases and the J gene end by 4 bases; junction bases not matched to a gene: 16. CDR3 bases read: TGCAGTGCTATTACTCGCCCTAGCGGGGGTTGGGTTTACAATGAG. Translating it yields CSAITRPSGGWVYNE. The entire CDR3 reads CSAITRPSGGWVYNEQFF.

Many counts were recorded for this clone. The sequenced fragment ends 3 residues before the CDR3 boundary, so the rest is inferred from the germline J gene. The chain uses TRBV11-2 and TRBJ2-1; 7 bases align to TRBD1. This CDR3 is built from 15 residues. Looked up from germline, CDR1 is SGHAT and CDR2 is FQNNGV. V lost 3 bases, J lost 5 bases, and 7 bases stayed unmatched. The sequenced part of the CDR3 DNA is TGTGCCAGCAGCTTTCATCCCGGACAGGACAATGAG. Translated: CASSFHPGQDNE. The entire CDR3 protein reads CASSFHPGQDNEQFF.

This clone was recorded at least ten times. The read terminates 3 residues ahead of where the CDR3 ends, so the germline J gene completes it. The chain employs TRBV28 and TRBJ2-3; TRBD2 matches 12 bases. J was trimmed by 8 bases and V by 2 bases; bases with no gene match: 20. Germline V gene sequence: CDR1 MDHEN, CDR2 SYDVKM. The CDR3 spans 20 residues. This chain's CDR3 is CASSLRQEGLAGSLLGTQYF. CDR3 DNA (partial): TGTGCCAGCAGTTTACGGCAAGAAGGACTAGCGGGATCTCTCCTCGGTACG. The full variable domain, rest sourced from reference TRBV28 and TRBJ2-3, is DVKVTQSSRYLVKRTGEKVFLECVQDMDHENMFWYRQDPGLGLRLIYFSYDVKMKEKGDIPEGYSVSREKKERFSLILESASTNQTSMYLCASSLRQEGLAGSLLGTQYFGPGTRLTVL.

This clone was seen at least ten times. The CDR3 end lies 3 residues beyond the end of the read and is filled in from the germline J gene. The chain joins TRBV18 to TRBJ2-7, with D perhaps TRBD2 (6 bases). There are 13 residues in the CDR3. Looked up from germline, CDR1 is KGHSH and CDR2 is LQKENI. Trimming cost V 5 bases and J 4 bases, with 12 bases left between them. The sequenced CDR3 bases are TGTGCCAGCTCAAAGACCGGGGGATACGAG. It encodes CASSKTGGYE. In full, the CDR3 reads CASSKTGGYEQYF.

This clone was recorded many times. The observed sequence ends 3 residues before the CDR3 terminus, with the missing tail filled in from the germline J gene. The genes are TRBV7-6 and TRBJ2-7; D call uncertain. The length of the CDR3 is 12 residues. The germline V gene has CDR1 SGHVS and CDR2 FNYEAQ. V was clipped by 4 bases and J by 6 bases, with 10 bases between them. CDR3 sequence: CASSSRYGEQYF. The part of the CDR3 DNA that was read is TGTGCCAGCAGCTCCCGGTACGGCGAG.

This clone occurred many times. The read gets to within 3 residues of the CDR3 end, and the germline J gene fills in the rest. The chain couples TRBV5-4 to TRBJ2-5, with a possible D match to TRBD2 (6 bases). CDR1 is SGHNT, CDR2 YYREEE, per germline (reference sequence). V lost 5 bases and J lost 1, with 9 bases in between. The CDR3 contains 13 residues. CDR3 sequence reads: CASRRDFQETQYF. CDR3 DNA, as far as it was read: TGTGCCAGCAGAAGGGACTTCCAAGAGACC.

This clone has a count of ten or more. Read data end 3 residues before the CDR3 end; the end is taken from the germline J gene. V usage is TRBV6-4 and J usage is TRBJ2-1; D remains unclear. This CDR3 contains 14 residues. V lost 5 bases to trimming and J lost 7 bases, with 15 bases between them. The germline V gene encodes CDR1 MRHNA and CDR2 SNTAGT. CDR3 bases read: TGTGCCAGCAGTCAAGAGCTATTCAGGAATGAG. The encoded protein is CASSQELFRNE. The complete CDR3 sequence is CASSQELFRNEQFF.

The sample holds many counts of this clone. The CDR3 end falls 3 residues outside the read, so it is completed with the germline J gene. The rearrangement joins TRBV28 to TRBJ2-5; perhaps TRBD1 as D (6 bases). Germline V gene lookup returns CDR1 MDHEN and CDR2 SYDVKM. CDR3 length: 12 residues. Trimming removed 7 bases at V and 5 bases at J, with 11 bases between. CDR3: CASNTGKETQYF. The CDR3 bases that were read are TGTGCCAGCAACACAGGGAAGGAGACC.

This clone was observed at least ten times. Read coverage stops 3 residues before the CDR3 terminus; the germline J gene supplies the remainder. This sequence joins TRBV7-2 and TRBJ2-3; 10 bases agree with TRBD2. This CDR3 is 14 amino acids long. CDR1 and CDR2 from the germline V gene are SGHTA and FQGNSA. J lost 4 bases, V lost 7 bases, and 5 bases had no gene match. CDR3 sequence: CASKYSGGSDTQYF. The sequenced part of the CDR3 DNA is TGTGCCAGCAAATATAGCGGGGGGTCAGATACG.

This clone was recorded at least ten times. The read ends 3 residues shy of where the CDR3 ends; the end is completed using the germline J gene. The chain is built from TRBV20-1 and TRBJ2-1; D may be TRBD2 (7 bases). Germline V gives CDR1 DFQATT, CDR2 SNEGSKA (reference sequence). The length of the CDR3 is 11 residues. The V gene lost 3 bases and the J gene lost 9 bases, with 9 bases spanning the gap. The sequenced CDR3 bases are TGCAGTGCTAGGGCGGGGGCTGAG. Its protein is CSARAGAE. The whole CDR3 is CSARAGAEQFF.